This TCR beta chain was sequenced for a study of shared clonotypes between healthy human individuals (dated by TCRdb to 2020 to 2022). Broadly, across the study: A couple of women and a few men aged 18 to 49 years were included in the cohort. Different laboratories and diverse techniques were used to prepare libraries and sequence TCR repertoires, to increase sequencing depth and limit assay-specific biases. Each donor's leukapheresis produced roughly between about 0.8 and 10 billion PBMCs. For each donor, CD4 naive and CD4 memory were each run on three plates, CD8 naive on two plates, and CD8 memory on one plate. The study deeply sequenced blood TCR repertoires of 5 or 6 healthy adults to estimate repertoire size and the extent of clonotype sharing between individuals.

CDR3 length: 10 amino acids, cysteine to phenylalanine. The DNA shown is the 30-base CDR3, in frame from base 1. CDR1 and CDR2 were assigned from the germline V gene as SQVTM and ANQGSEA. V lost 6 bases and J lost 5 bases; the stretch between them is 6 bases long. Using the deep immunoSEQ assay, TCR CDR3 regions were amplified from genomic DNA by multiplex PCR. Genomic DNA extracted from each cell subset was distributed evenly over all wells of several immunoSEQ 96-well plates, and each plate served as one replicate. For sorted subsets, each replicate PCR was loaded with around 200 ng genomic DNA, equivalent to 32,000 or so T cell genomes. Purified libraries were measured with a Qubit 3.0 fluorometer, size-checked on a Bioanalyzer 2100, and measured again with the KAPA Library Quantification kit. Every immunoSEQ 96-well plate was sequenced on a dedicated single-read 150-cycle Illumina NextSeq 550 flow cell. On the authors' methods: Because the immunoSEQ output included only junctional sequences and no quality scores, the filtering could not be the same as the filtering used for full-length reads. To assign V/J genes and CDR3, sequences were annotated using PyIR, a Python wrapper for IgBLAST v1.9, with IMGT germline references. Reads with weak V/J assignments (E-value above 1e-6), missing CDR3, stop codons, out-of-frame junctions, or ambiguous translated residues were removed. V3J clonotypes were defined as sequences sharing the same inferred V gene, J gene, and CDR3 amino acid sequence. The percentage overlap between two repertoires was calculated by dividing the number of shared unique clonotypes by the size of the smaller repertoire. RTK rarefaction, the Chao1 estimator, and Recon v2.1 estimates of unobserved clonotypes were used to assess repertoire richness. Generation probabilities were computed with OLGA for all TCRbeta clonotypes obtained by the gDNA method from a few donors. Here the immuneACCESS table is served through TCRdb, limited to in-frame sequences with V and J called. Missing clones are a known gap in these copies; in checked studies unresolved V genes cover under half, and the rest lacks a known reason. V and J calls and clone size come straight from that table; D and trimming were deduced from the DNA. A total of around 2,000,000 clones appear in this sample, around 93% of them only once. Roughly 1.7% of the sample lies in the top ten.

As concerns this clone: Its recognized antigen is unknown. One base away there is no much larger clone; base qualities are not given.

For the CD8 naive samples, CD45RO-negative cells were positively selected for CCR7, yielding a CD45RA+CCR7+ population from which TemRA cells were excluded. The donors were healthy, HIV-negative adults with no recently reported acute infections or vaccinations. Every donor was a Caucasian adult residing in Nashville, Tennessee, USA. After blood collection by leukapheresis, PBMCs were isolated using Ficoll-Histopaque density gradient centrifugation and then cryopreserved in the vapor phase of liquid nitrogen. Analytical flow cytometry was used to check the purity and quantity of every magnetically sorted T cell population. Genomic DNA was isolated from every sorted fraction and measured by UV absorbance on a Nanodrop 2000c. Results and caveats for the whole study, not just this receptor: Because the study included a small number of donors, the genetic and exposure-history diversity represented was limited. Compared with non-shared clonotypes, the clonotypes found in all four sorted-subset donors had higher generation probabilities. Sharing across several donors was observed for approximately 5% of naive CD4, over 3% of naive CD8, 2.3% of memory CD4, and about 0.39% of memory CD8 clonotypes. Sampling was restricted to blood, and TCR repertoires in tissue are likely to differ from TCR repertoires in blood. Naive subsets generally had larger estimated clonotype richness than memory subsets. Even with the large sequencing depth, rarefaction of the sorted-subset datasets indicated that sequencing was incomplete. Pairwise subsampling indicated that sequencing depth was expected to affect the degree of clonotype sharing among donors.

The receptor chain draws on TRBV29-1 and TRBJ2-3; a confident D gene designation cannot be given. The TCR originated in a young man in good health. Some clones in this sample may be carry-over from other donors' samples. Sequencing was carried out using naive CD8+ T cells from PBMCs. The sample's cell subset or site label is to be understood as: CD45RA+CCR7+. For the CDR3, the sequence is CSVPLDTQYF. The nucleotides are TGCAGCGTGCCTTTAGATACGCAGTATTTT.